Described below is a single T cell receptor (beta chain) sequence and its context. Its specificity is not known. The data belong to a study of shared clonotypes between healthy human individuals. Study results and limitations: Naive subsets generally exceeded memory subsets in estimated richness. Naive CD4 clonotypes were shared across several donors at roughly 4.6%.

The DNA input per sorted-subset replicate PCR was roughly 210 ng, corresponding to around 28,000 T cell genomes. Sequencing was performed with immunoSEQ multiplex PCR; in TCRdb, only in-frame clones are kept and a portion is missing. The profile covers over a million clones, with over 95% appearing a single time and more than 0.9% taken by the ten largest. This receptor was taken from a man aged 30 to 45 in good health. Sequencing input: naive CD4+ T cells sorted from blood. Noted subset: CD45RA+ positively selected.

The CDR3, as DNA: TGTGCCAGCAGTGAAGGGTCAGGGCGGGAAAAGGATACGCAGTATTTT. Its translation is CASSEGSGREKDTQYF. The chain links TRBV25-1 to TRBJ2-3, with D maybe TRBD2 (6 bases). The CDR3 sequence is 16 residues long. The V gene lost 2 bases and the J gene lost 6 bases, with 18 bases spanning the gap. CDR1 is MGHDK and CDR2 is SYGVNS in the germline V gene.